The source of this T cell receptor beta chain is a study of CD8+CD57+ T cells in acquired aplastic anemia. The CDR3 length is 16 residues. Germline V gives CDR1 SGHTA, CDR2 FQGNSA. Between the trimmed V and J ends, which lost 5 bases and 0 bases, there was a span of 17 bases. Study outcomes and limitations: About 30 shared CD8+ CDR3s appeared highly expressed within patients' immunodominant clones.

Concerning this clonotype itself: Its target is unknown.

CDR3 and TCR beta VDJ profiling relied on a genomic DNA template. TCRdb re-called the reads with MiXCR, one entry per CDR3 protein. The table has 200,000 to 300,000 distinct CDR3 sequences, more than 45% seen once. Flow cytometry had shown expanded CD8+CD57+ cells in the patients chosen for sequencing. In all patients, the disease was severe acquired aplastic anemia. Patients had received no therapy at the time of blood sampling. The clonotype comes from a human donor with aplastic anemia. Input material: sorted CD4+, CD8+, or CD8+CD57+ T cells (not recorded which) from PBMCs. The J gene is TRBJ2-7, the V gene TRBV7-2; tentatively, D is TRBD1 or TRBD2 (5 bases each). Here the CDR3 DNA reads TGTGCCAGCAGCCTTCCCCGGGACCGTAGCTCCTACGAGCAGTACTTC. Translated, it gives CASSLPRDRSSYEQYF.